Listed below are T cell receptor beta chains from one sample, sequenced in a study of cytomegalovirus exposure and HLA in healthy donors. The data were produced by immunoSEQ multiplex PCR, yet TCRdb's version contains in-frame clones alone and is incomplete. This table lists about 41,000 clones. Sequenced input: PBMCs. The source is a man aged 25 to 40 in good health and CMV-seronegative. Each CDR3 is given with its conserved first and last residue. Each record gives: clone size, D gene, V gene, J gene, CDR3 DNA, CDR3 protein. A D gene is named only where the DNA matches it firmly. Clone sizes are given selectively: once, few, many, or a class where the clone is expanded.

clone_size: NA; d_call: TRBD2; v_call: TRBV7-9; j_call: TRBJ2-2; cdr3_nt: TGTGCCAGCAGTATGATGGCGGGGGGCAACACCGGGGAGCTGTTTTTT; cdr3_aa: CASSMMAGGNTGELFF
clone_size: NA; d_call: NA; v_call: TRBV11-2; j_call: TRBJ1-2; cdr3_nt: TGTGCCAGCAGCTTAGACAGGGTTCATGGCTACACCTTC; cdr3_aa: CASSLDRVHGYTF
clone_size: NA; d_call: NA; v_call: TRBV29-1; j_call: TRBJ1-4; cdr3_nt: TGCAGCGTTGCCGACCGGGAAGGGGGAAAACTGTTTTTT; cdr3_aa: CSVADREGGKLFF
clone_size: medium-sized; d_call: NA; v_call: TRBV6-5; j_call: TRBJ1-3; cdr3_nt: TGTGCCAGCACGCGGGGTAGTTCTGGAAACACCATATATTTT; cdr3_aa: CASTRGSSGNTIYF
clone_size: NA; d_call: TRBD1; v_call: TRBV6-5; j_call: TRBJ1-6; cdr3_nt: TGTGCCAGCAGTATCCGACAGGGACAACCTTCACCCCTCCACTTT; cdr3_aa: CASSIRQGQPSPLHF
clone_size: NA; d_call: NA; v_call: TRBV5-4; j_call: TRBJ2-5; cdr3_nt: TGTGCCAGCAGCTTGGGGGGCGGCGGGATCTTCCAAGAGACCCAGTACTTC; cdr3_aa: CASSLGGGGIFQETQYF
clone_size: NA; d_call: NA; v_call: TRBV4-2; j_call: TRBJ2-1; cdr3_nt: TGTGCCAGCAGCCAAGTACGACGGGGGACAGTTTCCTACAATGAGCAGTTCTTC; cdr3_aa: CASSQVRRGTVSYNEQFF
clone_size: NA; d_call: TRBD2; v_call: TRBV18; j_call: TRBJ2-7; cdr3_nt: TGTGCCAGCTCACCACAAGGGACTAGCGAGAGCGAGCAGTACTTC; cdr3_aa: CASSPQGTSESEQYF
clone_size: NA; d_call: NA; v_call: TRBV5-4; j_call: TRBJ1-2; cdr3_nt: TGTGCCAGCACCTTGTCAGGGTGGAATGGCTACACCTTC; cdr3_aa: CASTLSGWNGYTF
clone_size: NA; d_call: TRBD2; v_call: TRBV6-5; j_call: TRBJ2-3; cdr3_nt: TGTGCCAGCAGCCCTATAGCGGGGGGACCAGATACGCAGTATTTT; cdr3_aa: CASSPIAGGPDTQYF
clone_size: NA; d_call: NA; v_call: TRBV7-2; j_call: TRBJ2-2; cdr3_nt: TGTGCCGCTGGGCCAGGGATGTCGAACACCGGGGAGCTGTTTTTT; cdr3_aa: CAAGPGMSNTGELFF
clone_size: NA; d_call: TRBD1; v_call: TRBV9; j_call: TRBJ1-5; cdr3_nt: TGTGCCAGCAGCGTAGGAGATGGGACAGGGAGGAATCAGCCCCAGCATTTT; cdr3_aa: CASSVGDGTGRNQPQHF
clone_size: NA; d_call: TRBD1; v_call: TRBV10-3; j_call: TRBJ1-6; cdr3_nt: TGTGCCACGAAGGACAGGGACGATTCACCCCTCCACTTT; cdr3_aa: CATKDRDDSPLHF
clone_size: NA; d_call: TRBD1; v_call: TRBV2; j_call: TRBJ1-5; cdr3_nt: TGTGCCAGCAGTTCAGGGGGCGCTAGCAATCAGCCCCAGCATTTT; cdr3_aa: CASSSGGASNQPQHF
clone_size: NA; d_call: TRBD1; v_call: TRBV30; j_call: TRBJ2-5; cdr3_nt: TGTGCCTGGGAGGGACAGATAGAAGAGACCCAGTACTTC; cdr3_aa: CAWEGQIEETQYF
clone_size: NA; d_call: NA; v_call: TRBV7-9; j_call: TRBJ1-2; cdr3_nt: TGTGCCAGCATCTTGCTTCCTAGTAAAGCTAACTATGGCTACACCTTC; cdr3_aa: CASILLPSKANYGYTF
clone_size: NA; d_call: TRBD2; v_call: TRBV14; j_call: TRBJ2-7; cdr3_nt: TGTGCCAGCAGCCGGGGGGGAGGGCCCTACGAGCAGTACTTC; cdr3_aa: CASSRGGGPYEQYF
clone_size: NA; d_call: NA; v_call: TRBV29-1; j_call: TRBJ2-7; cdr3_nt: TGCAGCGGCTTGGGACTGTCCTACGAGCAGTACTTC; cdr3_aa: CSGLGLSYEQYF
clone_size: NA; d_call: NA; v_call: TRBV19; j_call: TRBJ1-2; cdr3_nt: TGTGCCAGTAGTATTGGGACCATGGACAGCTACTATGGCTACACCTTC; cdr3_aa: CASSIGTMDSYYGYTF
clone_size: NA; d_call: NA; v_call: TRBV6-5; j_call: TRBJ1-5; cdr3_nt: TGTGCCAGCAGTTACGATGGCGGGCAGCCCCAGCATTTT; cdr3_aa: CASSYDGGQPQHF
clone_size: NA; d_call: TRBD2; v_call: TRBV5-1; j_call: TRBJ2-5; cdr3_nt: TGCGCCAGCAGCTTATCTAGCGGGAGGACTGAAGAGACCCAGTACTTC; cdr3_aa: CASSLSSGRTEETQYF
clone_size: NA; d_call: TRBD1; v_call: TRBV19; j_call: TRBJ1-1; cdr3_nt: TGTGCCAGTAGCACCGACAGGGGGCGAGGGAACACTGAAGCTTTCTTT; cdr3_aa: CASSTDRGRGNTEAFF
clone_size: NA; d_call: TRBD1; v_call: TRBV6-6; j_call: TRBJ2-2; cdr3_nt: TGTGCCAGCCGACTCCTGGGACAGGGTGTCACCGGGGAGCTGTTTTTT; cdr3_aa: CASRLLGQGVTGELFF
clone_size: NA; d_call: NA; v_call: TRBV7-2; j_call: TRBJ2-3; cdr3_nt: TGTGCCAGCAGATTTTTGGAGGATACGCAGTATTTT; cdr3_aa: CASRFLEDTQYF
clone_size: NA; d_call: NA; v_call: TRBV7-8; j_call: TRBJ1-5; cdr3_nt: TGTGCCAGCGGTCCGGGGTTTGATGGCAATCAGCCCCAGCATTTT; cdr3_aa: CASGPGFDGNQPQHF
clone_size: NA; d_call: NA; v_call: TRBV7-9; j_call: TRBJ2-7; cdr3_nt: TGTGCCAGCAGTCCTAAATACGAGCAGTACTTC; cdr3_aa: CASSPKYEQYF
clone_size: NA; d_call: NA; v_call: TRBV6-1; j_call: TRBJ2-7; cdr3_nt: TGTGCCAGCAGTAAAGGACCGGGATTTACCTATTCCTACGAGCAGTACTTC; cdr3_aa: CASSKGPGFTYSYEQYF
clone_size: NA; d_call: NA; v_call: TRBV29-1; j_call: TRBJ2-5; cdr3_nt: TGCAGCGTCAAGAGGGCGGGCGCGGAGAACCAGTACTTC; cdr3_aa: CSVKRAGAENQYF
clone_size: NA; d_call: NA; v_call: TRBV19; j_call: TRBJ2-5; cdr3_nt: TGTGCCAGTAACCGGGACTCCCAAGAGACCCAGTACTTC; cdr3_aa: CASNRDSQETQYF
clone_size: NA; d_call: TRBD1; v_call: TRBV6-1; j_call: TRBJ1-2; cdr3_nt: TGTGCCAGCAGTGAAGTGACAGGGGGCCCCTATGGCTACACCTTC; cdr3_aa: CASSEVTGGPYGYTF
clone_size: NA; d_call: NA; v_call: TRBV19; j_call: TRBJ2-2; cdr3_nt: TGTGCCAGTAGTATTTTGGGGGCCTACACCGGGGAGCTGTTTTTT; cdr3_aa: CASSILGAYTGELFF
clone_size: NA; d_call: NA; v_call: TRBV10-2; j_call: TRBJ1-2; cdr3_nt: TGCGCCAGCAGTGAGGGCTCACATGATGGCTACACCTTC; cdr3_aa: CASSEGSHDGYTF
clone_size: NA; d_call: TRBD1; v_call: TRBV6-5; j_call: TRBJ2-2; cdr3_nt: TGTGCCAGCAGTCGACAGACAGGGAGCACCGGGGAGCTGTTTTTT; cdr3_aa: CASSRQTGSTGELFF